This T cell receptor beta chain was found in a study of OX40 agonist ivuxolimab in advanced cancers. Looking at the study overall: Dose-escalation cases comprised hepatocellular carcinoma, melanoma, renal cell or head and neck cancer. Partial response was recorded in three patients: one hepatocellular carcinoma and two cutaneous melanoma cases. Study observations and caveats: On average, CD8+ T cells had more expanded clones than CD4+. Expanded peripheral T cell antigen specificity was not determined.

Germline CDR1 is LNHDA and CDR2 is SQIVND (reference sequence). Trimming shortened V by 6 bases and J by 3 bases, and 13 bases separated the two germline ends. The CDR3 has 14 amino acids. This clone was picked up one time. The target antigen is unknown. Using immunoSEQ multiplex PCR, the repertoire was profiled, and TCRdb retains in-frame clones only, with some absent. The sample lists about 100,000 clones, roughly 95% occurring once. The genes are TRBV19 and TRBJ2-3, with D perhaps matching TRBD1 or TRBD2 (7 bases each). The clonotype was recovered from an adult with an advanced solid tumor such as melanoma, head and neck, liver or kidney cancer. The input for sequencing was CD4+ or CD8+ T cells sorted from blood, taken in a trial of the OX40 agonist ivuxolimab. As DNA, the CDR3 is TGTGCCAGTAGCTCAGGGGGGGGGACAGATACGCAGTATTTT. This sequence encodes CASSSGGGTDTQYF.